This entry lists 32 T cell receptor beta chains sequenced from one sample in a study of lymphopenia after photon versus proton radiotherapy. TCRdb keeps only in-frame clones here, not all; method: immunoSEQ multiplex PCR. The table lists 30,000 to 45,000 clones, approximately 90% of them singletons. The specimen comprised peripheral blood, sampled from a patient treated with photon-based radiotherapy. Receptors originate from a man in his sixties with cholangiocarcinoma.

The chain is built from TRBV5-1 and TRBJ2-5, with D perhaps matching TRBD2 (7 bases). This CDR3 is 14 amino acids long. V lost 2 bases and J 2 bases, leaving 10 bases between the germline ends. Germline CDR1 SGHRS, CDR2 YFSETQ. CDR3 nucleotide sequence: TGCGCCAGCAGCTTAGGGGGGGAACAAGAGACCCAGTACTTC. Its translation: CASSLGGEQETQYF.

The chain is built from TRBV2 and TRBJ1-5, with TRBD1 identical over 8 bases. The CDR3 covers 14 residues. Germline V gene data show CDR1 as SNHLY and CDR2 as FYNNEI. Losses at the gene ends were 6 bases for V and 4 bases for J; bases not matched to a gene: 5. CDR3 sequence (DNA): TGTGCCAGCAGCCTACAGGGGGTTAATCAGCCCCAGCATTTT. Amino acids: CASSLQGVNQPQHF.

The chain joins TRBV11-3 to TRBJ1-1; TRBD1 matches 7 bases. The CDR3 length is 14 residues. CDR1 SGHNT and CDR2 YENEEA come from the germline V gene. V gave up 3 bases and J gave up 0 bases; unmatched junction bases: 1. This chain's CDR3 is CASSFDRVNTEAFF. For the CDR3, the DNA is TGTGCCAGCAGCTTCGACAGGGTGAACACTGAAGCTTTCTTT.

The V call is TRBV11-2, the J call TRBJ1-2; D is undetermined. The CDR3 totals 16 residues. Per germline, CDR1 SGHAT and CDR2 FQNNGV. V was cut by 2 bases and J by 2 bases, with 15 bases left in between. The CDR3 region has the DNA TGTGCCAGCAGCTTAACCGTCCCCGGGCCGAACTATGGCTACACCTTC. Its protein product is CASSLTVPGPNYGYTF.

The CDR3 spells CASSVSGQGTETQYF. The CDR3 DNA is TGTGCCAGCAGCGTTTCGGGACAGGGGACAGAGACCCAGTACTTC. The chain combines TRBV9 with TRBJ2-5; 10 bases are a match to TRBD1. With V trimmed by 2 bases and J by 4 bases, 5 bases remained unmatched. CDR3 length: 15 amino acids. CDR1 is SGDLS and CDR2 is YYNGEE in the germline V gene.

The gene calls are TRBV5-4 and TRBJ1-4; 7 bases agree with TRBD1. Germline trimming cut 0 bases from V and 6 bases from J; bases unmatched to any gene: 5. Germline V gene lookup returns CDR1 SGHNT and CDR2 YYREEE (reference sequence). The CDR3 is 15 residues long. CDR3 nucleotide sequence: TGTGCCAGCAGCTTGGATCAGGGGGACGATGAAAAACTGTTTTTT. It specifies CASSLDQGDDEKLFF.

The chain's CDR3 is CASSLGRKISYEQYF. The CDR3 DNA sequence: TGTGCCAGCAGCTTGGGGCGGAAGATCTCCTACGAGCAGTACTTC. The gene calls are TRBV5-6 and TRBJ2-7; unclear D gene. CDR1 and CDR2 (germline): SGHDT, YYEEEE. Deletions cut 0 bases from V and 0 bases from J, with 10 bases between. The CDR3 covers 15 residues.

The V call is TRBV6-6, the J call TRBJ1-2; D gene unclear. The ends were cut back, 8 bases at V and 2 bases at J, with 21 bases in the middle. This CDR3 is 16 amino acids long. Germline loops: CDR1 MNHNY, CDR2 SVGAGI (reference sequence). CDR3 in DNA: TGTGCCAGCCGTAATGACGGGAGGAACCGAAACTATGGCTACACCTTC. Residues: CASRNDGRNRNYGYTF.

This CDR3 is CATGKGTDLNTEAFF. In DNA, the CDR3 is TGTGCCACCGGAAAAGGGACCGATCTGAACACTGAAGCTTTCTTT. The chain carries TRBV19 and TRBJ1-1; weak D call: TRBD1 (5 bases). This CDR3 region has 15 residues. Germline V gene data show CDR1 as LNHDA and CDR2 as SQIVND (reference sequence). V lost 10 bases to trimming and J lost 0 bases, with 18 bases between them.

V is TRBV28 and J is TRBJ1-2, with a possible D match to TRBD1 (6 bases). Trimming removed 11 bases at V and 2 bases at J, with 12 bases between. The V gene's germline CDR1 is MDHEN and CDR2 SYDVKM. This CDR3 is built from 12 residues. In nucleotides, the CDR3 is TGTGCCGTACAGGGTGGAAACTATGGCTACACCTTC. Encoded protein: CAVQGGNYGYTF.

The genes are TRBV5-1 and TRBJ2-7, with 8 bases matching TRBD1. V was pared by 0 bases and J by 2 bases, with 4 bases of the junction left unmatched. The CDR3 covers 15 residues. Germline loops: CDR1 SGHRS, CDR2 YFSETQ. CDR3 region: CASSLEGQAPYEQYF. Here the CDR3 DNA reads TGCGCCAGCAGCTTGGAGGGACAGGCTCCCTACGAGCAGTACTTC.

The V call is TRBV5-1, the J call TRBJ2-5; D not certain. This CDR3 comprises 12 residues. Germline lookup yields CDR1 SGHRS and CDR2 YFSETQ. V was cut by 0 bases and J by 2 bases, with 2 bases left in between. This CDR3 is CASSLGQETQYF. The CDR3 DNA is TGCGCCAGCAGCTTGGGACAAGAGACCCAGTACTTC.

In this sample, this clone turned up once. The rearrangement uses TRBV2 and TRBJ2-5, with D perhaps TRBD2 (6 bases). Germline V gene data show CDR1 as SNHLY and CDR2 as FYNNEI. CDR3 length: 18 amino acids. The ends were cut back, 5 bases at V and 0 bases at J, with 22 bases in the middle. The CDR3 protein is CASSFGGFGGEDQETQYF. The CDR3 region has the DNA TGTGCCAGCAGTTTTGGGGGATTCGGAGGGGAGGACCAAGAGACCCAGTACTTC.

The sample holds a few counts of this clone. J is TRBJ1-5 and V is TRBV19; TRBD1 matches 8 bases. Germline V gene sequence: CDR1 LNHDA, CDR2 SQIVND (reference sequence). The trim removed 7 bases at V and 3 bases at J, leaving 8 bases unmatched. The CDR3 spans 15 residues. The DNA for the CDR3 is TGTGCCAGTAACAGAGGGACAGGAGACAATCAGCCCCAGCATTTT. It yields the protein CASNRGTGDNQPQHF.

The rearrangement uses TRBV28 and TRBJ1-3; D might be TRBD1 (6 bases). CDR1 and CDR2 from the germline V gene are MDHEN and SYDVKM. V lost 11 bases, J lost 0 bases, and 17 bases lay in between. The length of the CDR3 is 15 residues. The CDR3 sequence: CASRGTISSGNTIYF. The DNA for the CDR3 is TGTGCCTCCCGGGGGACAATTAGCTCTGGAAACACCATATATTTT.

CDR3 protein: CATSRDLPPYGYTF. The CDR3 nucleotides are TGTGCCACCAGCAGAGATTTACCCCCTTATGGCTACACCTTC. V and J are TRBV15 and TRBJ1-2; D gene unclear. This CDR3 comprises 14 residues. The germline CDR1 and CDR2 sequences are LNHNV and YYDKDF (reference sequence). Trimming took 0 bases from V and 5 from J, leaving 10 bases between them.

The chain joins TRBV4-1 to TRBJ1-4; D is possibly TRBD1 (5 bases). The CDR3 runs to 17 residues. CDR1 MGHRA and CDR2 YSYEKL come from the germline V gene. V lost 1 base and J 0 bases, leaving 12 bases between the germline ends. CDR3 in DNA: TGCGCCAGCAGCCAAGTGGTAGGGGCTGCAACTAATGAAAAACTGTTTTTT. The encoded protein is CASSQVVGAATNEKLFF.

V and J are TRBV19 and TRBJ1-2, with no clear D. The CDR3 has 13 amino acids. The germline V and J ends were trimmed by 3 bases and 9 bases, with 14 bases remaining between them. Germline V gene sequence: CDR1 LNHDA, CDR2 SQIVND (reference sequence). CDR3 protein: CASSMPQIYSYTF. The CDR3 DNA is TGTGCCAGTAGTATGCCCCAGATATATAGCTACACCTTC.

This sequence joins TRBV5-1 and TRBJ2-7, with TRBD1 as a possible D gene (6 bases). There are 16 residues in the CDR3. Germline values: CDR1 SGHRS, CDR2 YFSETQ. V lost 0 bases, J lost 6 bases, and 19 bases lay in between. CDR3: CASSLGGQGKVGEQYF. CDR3 bases: TGCGCCAGCAGCTTGGGGGGACAAGGGAAAGTGGGCGAGCAGTACTTC.

V is TRBV7-3 and J is TRBJ2-7; 15 nucleotides agree with TRBD2. V lost 5 bases and J lost 7; bases outside the gene matches: 9. CDR1 and CDR2 from the germline V gene are SGHTA and FQGTGA. This CDR3 is 16 amino acids long. The CDR3 coding sequence is TGTGCCAGCAGCGTATCGGGACTAGCGGGGGGTTCAGAGCAGTACTTC. Translation gives CASSVSGLAGGSEQYF.

This rearrangement joins TRBV18 to TRBJ2-1; 10 nucleotides match TRBD1. The V and J ends lost 3 bases and 4 bases, in that order; junction bases with no gene match: 3. Germline V gives CDR1 KGHSH, CDR2 LQKENI. This CDR3 has 15 amino acids. The CDR3 DNA sequence: TGTGCCAGCTCACCCGGGACAGGGGCTTACAATGAGCAGTTCTTC. The encoded protein is CASSPGTGAYNEQFF.

The rearrangement joins TRBV6-1 to TRBJ2-1; 11 bases align to TRBD2. This CDR3 is 16 amino acids long. Per germline, CDR1 MNHNS and CDR2 SASEGT. After removal of 3 bases from V and 10 bases from J, the junction contained 11 bases not matched to a gene. The CDR3 loop reads CASSEASGRSRDEQFF. The CDR3 DNA reads as TGTGCCAGCAGTGAGGCTAGCGGGAGGTCCCGGGACGAGCAGTTCTTC.

This clone occurred once. The CDR3 nucleotides are TGTGCCAGCAGTTACTCGGACAGGGCGGGTGGCTACACCTTC. Translated: CASSYSDRAGGYTF. The chain links TRBV6-5 to TRBJ1-2; 8 bases align to TRBD1. The trim removed 0 bases at V and 7 bases at J, leaving 4 bases unmatched. This CDR3 has 14 residues. From germline, CDR1 is MNHEY and CDR2 SVGAGI.

The rearrangement uses TRBV10-3 and TRBJ1-1, with TRBD1 identical over 9 bases. Germline CDR1 ENHRY, CDR2 SYGVKD. The CDR3 has 13 amino acids. V shed 10 bases, J shed 1 base, and the junction held 4 bases outside the gene matches. CDR3 region: CATWTGANTEAFF. The CDR3 region has the DNA TGTGCCACCTGGACAGGGGCGAACACTGAAGCTTTCTTT.

The V call is TRBV10-3, the J call TRBJ2-3, with 10 bases lining up with TRBD2. The CDR3 loop spans 15 amino acids. V trimming: 2 bases; J trimming: 4 bases; junction bases outside the gene matches: 3. Looked up from germline, CDR1 is ENHRY and CDR2 is SYGVKD. The CDR3 loop reads CAISELTSGSDTQYF. CDR3 DNA sequence: TGTGCCATCAGTGAGCTGACTAGCGGGTCAGATACGCAGTATTTT.

The chain employs TRBV13 and TRBJ2-5; 13 bases map to TRBD2. Germline CDR1 and CDR2: PRHDT and FYEKMQ (reference sequence). V shed 2 bases, J shed 3 bases, and the junction held 9 bases outside the gene matches. The CDR3 is 18 amino acids. CDR3 sequence: CASSLPPRTSGGKETQYF. The CDR3 bases are TGTGCCAGCAGCTTACCACCTCGGACTAGCGGGGGCAAAGAGACCCAGTACTTC.

This sequence joins TRBV11-3 and TRBJ1-1; 7 bases fit TRBD1. This CDR3 has 15 amino acids. V was clipped by 3 bases and J by 5 bases; unmatched bases: 9. Germline lookup yields CDR1 SGHNT and CDR2 YENEEA. CDR3: CASSLREGAGTEAFF. The CDR3 DNA sequence: TGTGCCAGCAGCTTGCGAGAGGGGGCAGGAACTGAAGCTTTCTTT.

The chain combines TRBV11-3 with TRBJ2-3; D remains ambiguous. The V gene's germline CDR1 is SGHNT and CDR2 YENEEA. This CDR3 has 15 amino acids. Trimming cost V 1 base and J 2 bases, with 10 bases left between them. The CDR3 is CASSLGISPTDTQYF. CDR3 in DNA: TGTGCCAGCAGCTTAGGAATCAGCCCCACAGATACGCAGTATTTT.

This rearrangement joins TRBV5-4 to TRBJ1-2; D unclear. Trimming stripped 3 bases from V and 4 bases from J, with 4 bases between. Germline assignment: CDR1 SGHNT and CDR2 YYREEE (reference sequence). The CDR3 runs 11 residues. The CDR3 DNA follows: TGTGCCAGCAGCTCCGTCTATGGCTACACCTTC. Its translation: CASSSVYGYTF.

The chain recombines TRBV18 with TRBJ2-5, with 9 bases aligning to TRBD1. Germline loops: CDR1 KGHSH, CDR2 LQKENI. With V trimmed by 3 bases and J by 3 bases, 2 bases remained unmatched. The length of the CDR3 is 14 residues. CDR3 region: CASSPRDREETQYF. The DNA of the CDR3 is TGTGCCAGCTCACCCCGGGACAGGGAAGAGACCCAGTACTTC.

The chain uses TRBV6-1 and TRBJ1-1; TRBD1 aligns across 8 bases. The CDR3 covers 14 residues. V dropped 5 bases and J dropped 3; count of bases not matched to a gene: 5. Germline lookup yields CDR1 MNHNS and CDR2 SASEGT. The DNA for the CDR3 is TGTGCCAGCAGTAACAGGGGGATGGACACTGAAGCTTTCTTT. It translates to CASSNRGMDTEAFF.

The chain employs TRBV19 and TRBJ2-2, with TRBD2 matching 9 bases. This CDR3 is 16 amino acids long. The germline V gene encodes CDR1 LNHDA and CDR2 SQIVND (reference sequence). V was clipped by 3 bases and J by 3 bases; unmatched bases: 5. The chain's CDR3 is CASSILAGADTGELFF. CDR3 in DNA: TGTGCCAGTAGTATTTTAGCGGGGGCGGACACCGGGGAGCTGTTTTTT. Together with reference TRBV19 and TRBJ2-2, the CDR3 gives the full variable domain: DGGITQSPKYLFRKEGQNVTLSCEQNLNHDAMYWYRQDPGQGLRLIYYSQIVNDFQKGDIAEGYSVSREKKESFPLTVTSAQKNPTAFYLCASSILAGADTGELFFGEGSRLTVL.